This is a list of T cell receptor beta chains from one sample in a study of T-cell reconstitution after alpha-beta-depleted transplantation in children. MiXCR was run by TCRdb on the PCR reads, yielding one entry per CDR3 protein. Altogether 550,000 to 800,000 distinct CDR3 sequences are present, 13% being singletons, with the ten largest covering 0.79%. Sequencing was performed on PBMCs, taken before TCRalphabeta/CD19-depleted stem cell transplant. The receptors originated from a girl aged 2-15 years with congenital amegakaryocytic thrombocytopenia, due to receive a stem cell transplant. The CDR3 runs from the conserved cysteine through the conserved F or W. D genes are given only for firm matches. The size field is filled for only some rows; it gives once, few, many or a size class.

>TRBJ2-7|TRBD2|NA|TRBV11-2
CASSPTSGGAYEQYF
TGTGCCAGCAGCCCCACTAGCGGGGGAGCCTACGAGCAGTACTTC
>TRBJ2-2|NA|NA|TRBV20-1
CSARDRAPPNTGELFF
TGCAGTGCTAGAGATCGGGCTCCTCCGAACACCGGGGAGCTGTTTTTT
>TRBJ2-3|NA|NA|TRBV11-1
CASSLFKSWTLSTDTQYF
TGTGCCAGCAGCTTGTTCAAGTCCTGGACTCTTAGCACAGATACGCAGTATTTT
>TRBJ2-7|TRBD1|many|TRBV5-1
CASSTGSGGTYEQYF
TGCGCCAGCAGCACTGGATCAGGGGGAACCTACGAGCAGTACTTC
>TRBJ2-5|TRBD1|many|TRBV7-9
CASSIDGQGRETQYF
TGTGCCAGCAGCATCGACGGACAGGGGAGGGAGACCCAGTACTTC
>TRBJ2-5|TRBD2|NA|TRBV27
CASSFQFLAGALIEETQYF
TGTGCCAGCAGTTTTCAATTCTTAGCGGGAGCGTTAATTGAAGAGACCCAGTACTTC
>TRBJ2-5|TRBD2|NA|TRBV12-3/TRBV12-4
CASEAGQTREIETQYF
TGTGCCAGCGAAGCGGGGCAGACGAGGGAGATAGAGACCCAGTACTTC
>TRBJ2-7|TRBD1|few|TRBV29-1
CSAKGRTGAFEQYF
TGCAGCGCCAAAGGAAGGACAGGGGCTTTCGAGCAGTACTTC
>TRBJ2-5|NA|few|TRBV4-2
CASSPGWGSREETQYF
TGTGCCAGCAGCCCCGGCTGGGGATCAAGAGAAGAGACCCAGTACTTC
>TRBJ1-2|TRBD1|NA|TRBV29-1
CSVGDRGGGYTF
TGCAGCGTTGGAGACAGGGGAGGAGGCTACACCTTC
>TRBJ2-3|NA|few|TRBV20-1
CSAASVEGNTDTQYF
TGCAGTGCCGCGAGCGTGGAGGGGAACACAGATACGCAGTATTTT
>TRBJ2-1|TRBD2|many|TRBV29-1
CSVEAGGEQFF
TGCAGCGTTGAAGCGGGGGGTGAGCAGTTCTTC
>TRBJ1-6|NA|many|TRBV20-1
CSAPPGTGVSPLHF
TGCAGTGCCCCTCCTGGGACTGGGGTTTCACCCCTCCACTTT
>TRBJ2-5|NA|many|TRBV27
CASSLVSPGAQYF
TGTGCCAGCAGTTTAGTGTCACCCGGGGCCCAGTACTTC
>TRBJ2-2|TRBD1|many|TRBV20-1
CSARSGQVSSNTGELFF
TGCAGTGCTAGATCGGGACAGGTCTCTTCGAACACCGGGGAGCTGTTTTTT
>TRBJ2-5|TRBD2|many|TRBV12-3/TRBV12-4
CASSFREDQETQYF
TGTGCCAGCAGTTTCCGGGAGGACCAAGAGACCCAGTACTTC
>TRBJ1-2|NA|many|TRBV20-1
CSAQMGVNYGYTF
TGCAGTGCGCAAATGGGGGTAAACTATGGCTACACCTTC
>TRBJ2-1|TRBD1|few|TRBV7-9
CASSPGGPYVGEQFF
TGTGCCAGCAGCCCAGGGGGCCCCTACGTTGGTGAGCAGTTCTTC
>TRBJ2-3|TRBD2|many|TRBV27
CASSSLGLGGDTQYF
TGTGCCAGCAGCTCCCTAGGACTAGGAGGAGATACGCAGTATTTT
>TRBJ2-2|NA|many|TRBV29-1
CSVELRELFF
TGCAGCGTTGAACTCCGGGAGCTGTTTTTT
>TRBJ2-1|TRBD2|once|TRBV2
CAGTSGYNEQFF
TGTGCCGGAACTAGCGGTTACAATGAGCAGTTCTTC
>TRBJ2-7|NA|once|TRBV20-1
CSASLERTYEQYF
TGCAGTGCTAGTCTGGAGAGGACCTACGAGCAGTACTTC
>TRBJ2-3|NA|many|TRBV5-1
CASSSNPGLRLDTQYF
TGCGCCAGCAGCTCGAATCCCGGGTTGCGGCTAGATACGCAGTATTTT
>TRBJ1-5|NA|NA|TRBV2
CASRGVPNQPQHF
TGTGCCAGCAGAGGGGTCCCTAATCAGCCCCAGCATTTT
>TRBJ1-2|NA|many|TRBV20-1
CSARDPGYGYTF
TGCAGTGCTAGAGATCCAGGCTATGGCTACACCTTC
>TRBJ2-1|NA|many|TRBV7-9
CASSRGPRDSNEQFF
TGTGCCAGCAGCCGTGGCCCCCGGGACTCCAATGAGCAGTTCTTC
>TRBJ1-5|NA|many|TRBV6-1
CASSFLEGNGNQPQHF
TGTGCCAGCAGCTTTTTGGAGGGCAATGGCAATCAGCCCCAGCATTTT
>TRBJ2-7|NA|NA|TRBV5-6
CASSPRQRVEQYF
TGTGCCAGCAGCCCCCGCCAGAGAGTCGAGCAGTACTTC
>TRBJ2-7|TRBD1|many|TRBV29-1
CSVGDRAYEQYF
TGCAGCGTTGGGGACAGGGCCTACGAGCAGTACTTC
>TRBJ2-4|NA|many|TRBV28
CASSSGGGWAKNIQYF
TGTGCCAGCAGTTCCGGGGGAGGTTGGGCCAAAAACATTCAGTACTTC
>TRBJ1-5|NA|many|TRBV29-1
CSVAASNQPQHF
TGCAGCGTTGCAGCTAGCAATCAGCCCCAGCATTTT
>TRBJ2-7|NA|few|TRBV29-1
CSVLKWRGYEQYF
TGCAGCGTACTCAAGTGGAGGGGCTACGAGCAGTACTTC
>TRBJ2-1|NA|many|TRBV5-5
CASSLGGRAAYNEQFF
TGTGCCAGCAGCTTGGGCGGTCGTGCGGCTTACAATGAGCAGTTCTTC
>TRBJ2-1|NA|NA|TRBV3-1
CASSHIASVGRHEQFF
TGTGCCAGCAGCCACATCGCTAGCGTGGGTCGGCATGAGCAGTTCTTC
>TRBJ2-7|NA|NA|TRBV27
CASSLRATYEQYF
TGTGCCAGCAGTTTACGGGCTACCTACGAGCAGTACTTC
>TRBJ2-5|NA|NA|TRBV20-1
CSARNPQGRETQYF
TGCAGTGCTAGGAATCCACAGGGGAGGGAGACCCAGTACTTC
>TRBJ1-1|TRBD1|many|TRBV11-2
CASSLSDRSTEAFF
TGTGCCAGCAGCCTCTCGGACAGGAGCACTGAAGCTTTCTTT
>TRBJ2-7|NA|NA|TRBV7-9
CASSFSISGYEQYF
TGTGCCAGCAGCTTCTCGATTAGCGGCTACGAGCAGTACTTC
>TRBJ1-1|NA|few|TRBV20-1
CSARYRTSAGAFF
TGCAGTGCTAGATACCGGACCTCCGCTGGAGCTTTCTTT
>TRBJ2-6|NA|few|TRBV28
CASNPGANVLTF
TGTGCCAGCAATCCCGGGGCCAACGTCCTGACTTTC
>TRBJ2-1|NA|many|TRBV20-1
CSVGSRASYNEQFF
TGCAGTGTCGGATCCAGGGCCTCCTACAATGAGCAGTTCTTC
>TRBJ1-1|TRBD1|many|TRBV6-5
CATQPDRVRNTEAFF
TGTGCCACCCAACCCGACAGGGTGAGGAACACTGAAGCTTTCTTT
>TRBJ1-2|NA|many|TRBV25-1
CASLGEGGYTF
TGTGCCAGCTTAGGCGAGGGAGGCTACACCTTC
>TRBJ1-1|NA|many|TRBV20-1
CSARAQTDLNTEAFF
TGCAGTGCTAGAGCACAGACCGATCTGAACACTGAAGCTTTCTTT
>TRBJ2-1|NA|many|TRBV12-3/TRBV12-4
CASSPDLSAGYYNEQFF
TGTGCCAGCAGTCCCGACCTAAGCGCGGGATACTACAATGAGCAGTTCTTC
>TRBJ1-1|NA|few|TRBV30
CAWAGNTEAFF
TGTGCCTGGGCAGGGAACACTGAAGCTTTCTTT
>TRBJ2-1|TRBD2|NA|TRBV20-1
CCARDFMGLAGGDEQFF
TGCTGTGCTAGAGACTTCATGGGACTAGCGGGAGGCGATGAGCAGTTCTTC
>TRBJ2-5|TRBD1|few|TRBV5-1
CASSVGQGIGQETQYF
TGCGCCAGCAGCGTGGGACAGGGGATAGGGCAAGAGACCCAGTACTTC
>TRBJ2-3|NA|few|TRBV20-1
CSATRETSTDTQYF
TGCAGTGCTACCCGGGAGACTAGCACAGATACGCAGTATTTT
>TRBJ2-1|TRBD2|many|TRBV25-1
CASSLAGGRSYNEQFF
TGTGCCAGCAGTCTAGCGGGAGGGCGGTCCTACAATGAGCAGTTCTTC
>TRBJ2-6|NA|NA|TRBV12-3/TRBV12-4
CASSPTNVLTF
TGTGCCAGCAGTCCTACCAACGTCCTGACTTTC